This TCR beta chain derives from a study of spatial heterogeneity in lung cancer. Study-wide context: Where present, follow-up PBMC were sequenced a median of about 2 years after resection.

This clonotype was seen ten or more times. Sample time point: blood at routine non-recurrence follow-up after resection. The input material, whole RNA from tumor, nontumor lung or frozen PBMC, was sequenced unsorted. Using its own MiXCR run on the 5' RACE reads, TCRdb lists one record per CDR3 protein. Here the sample spans 40,000 to 50,000 distinct CDR3 sequences, roughly 10% being singletons. Sequencing used PBMCs, obtained at follow-up. The sequence was collected from a female donor with early-stage non-small cell lung cancer.

This CDR3 reads CAISTGAGNIQYF. CDR3 in DNA: TGTGCCATCAGTACAGGGGCGGGAAACATTCAGTACTTC. The chain joins TRBV10-3 to TRBJ2-4; 7 bases agree with TRBD1. V shed 5 bases, J shed 6 bases, and the junction held 4 bases outside the gene matches. The germline V gene has CDR1 ENHRY and CDR2 SYGVKD. This CDR3 has 13 amino acids.